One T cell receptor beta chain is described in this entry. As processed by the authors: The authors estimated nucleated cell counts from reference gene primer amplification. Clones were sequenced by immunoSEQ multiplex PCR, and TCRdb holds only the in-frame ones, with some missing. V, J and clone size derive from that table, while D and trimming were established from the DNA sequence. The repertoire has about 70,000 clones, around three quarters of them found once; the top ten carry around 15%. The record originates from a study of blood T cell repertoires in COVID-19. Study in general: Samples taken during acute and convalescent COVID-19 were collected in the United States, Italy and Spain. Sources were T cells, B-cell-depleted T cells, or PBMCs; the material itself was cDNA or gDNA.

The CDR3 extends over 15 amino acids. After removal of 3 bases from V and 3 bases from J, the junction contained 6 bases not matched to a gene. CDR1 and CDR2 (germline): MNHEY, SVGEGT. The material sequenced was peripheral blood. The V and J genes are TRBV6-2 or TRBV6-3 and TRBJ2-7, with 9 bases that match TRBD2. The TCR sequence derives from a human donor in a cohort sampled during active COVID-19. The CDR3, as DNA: TGTGCCAGCAGTTATAGCGGGAGCCCTCTCTACGAGCAGTACTTC. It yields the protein CASSYSGSPLYEQYF.